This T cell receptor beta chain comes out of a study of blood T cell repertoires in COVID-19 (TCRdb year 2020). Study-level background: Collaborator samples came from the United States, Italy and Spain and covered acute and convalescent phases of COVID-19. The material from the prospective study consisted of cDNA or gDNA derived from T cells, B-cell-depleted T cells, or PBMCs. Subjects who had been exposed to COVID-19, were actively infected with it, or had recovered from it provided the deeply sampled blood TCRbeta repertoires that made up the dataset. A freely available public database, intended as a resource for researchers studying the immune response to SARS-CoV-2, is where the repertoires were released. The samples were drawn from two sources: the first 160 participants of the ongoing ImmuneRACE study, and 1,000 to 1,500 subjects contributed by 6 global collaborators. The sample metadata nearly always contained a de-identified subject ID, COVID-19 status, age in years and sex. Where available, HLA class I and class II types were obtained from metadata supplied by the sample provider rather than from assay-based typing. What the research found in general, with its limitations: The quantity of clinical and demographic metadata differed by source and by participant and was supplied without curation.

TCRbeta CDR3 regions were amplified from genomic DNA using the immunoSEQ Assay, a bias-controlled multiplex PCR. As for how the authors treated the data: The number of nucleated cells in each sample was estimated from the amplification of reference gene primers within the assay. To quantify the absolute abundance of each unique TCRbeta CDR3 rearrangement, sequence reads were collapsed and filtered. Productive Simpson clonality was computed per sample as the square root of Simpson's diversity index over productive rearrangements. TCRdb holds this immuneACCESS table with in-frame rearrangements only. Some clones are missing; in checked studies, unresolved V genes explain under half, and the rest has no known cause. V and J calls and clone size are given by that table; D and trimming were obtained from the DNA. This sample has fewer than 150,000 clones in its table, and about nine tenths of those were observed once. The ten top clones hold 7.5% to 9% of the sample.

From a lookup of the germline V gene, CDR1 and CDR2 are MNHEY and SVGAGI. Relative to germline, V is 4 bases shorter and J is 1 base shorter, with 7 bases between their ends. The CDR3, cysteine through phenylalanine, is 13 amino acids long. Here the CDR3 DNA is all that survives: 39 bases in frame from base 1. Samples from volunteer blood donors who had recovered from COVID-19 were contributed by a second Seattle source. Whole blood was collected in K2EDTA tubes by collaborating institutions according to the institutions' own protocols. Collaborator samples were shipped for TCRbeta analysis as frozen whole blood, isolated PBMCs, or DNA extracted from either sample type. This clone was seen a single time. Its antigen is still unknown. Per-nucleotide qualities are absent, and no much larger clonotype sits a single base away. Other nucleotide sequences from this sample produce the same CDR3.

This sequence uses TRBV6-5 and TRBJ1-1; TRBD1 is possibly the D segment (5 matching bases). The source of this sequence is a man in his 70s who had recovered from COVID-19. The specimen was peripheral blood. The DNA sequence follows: TGTGCCAGCAGTTTGACAGAGAACACTGAAGCTTTCTTT. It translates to CASSLTENTEAFF.